This T cell receptor beta chain was sequenced for a study of early T cells in non-severe SARS-CoV-2 infection. Notes on this clonotype: Its specificity is not known.

TCRdb recomputed calls from the 5' RACE reads with MiXCR, one row per CDR3 protein. The repertoire includes around 110,000 distinct CDR3 sequences, around 10% of them detected once, and about 7.6% sits in the top ten. Notes on the study in general: There was a bias toward anti-spike CD8 responses in VDJdb matching, which missed private and CD4 specificities.

The CDR3 totals 13 residues. V lost 2 bases, J lost 3 bases, and 4 bases lay in between. CDR1 and CDR2 from the germline V gene are MGHRA and YSYEKL. Sample: whole blood. The receptor was isolated from an adult who was a healthcare worker with PCR-confirmed SARS-CoV-2 infection or an uninfected control (not recorded which). This rearrangement joins TRBV4-1 to TRBJ1-4; D ambiguous. CDR3 sequence: CASSQSPNEKLFF. The CDR3 DNA sequence: TGCGCCAGCAGCCAAAGCCCTAATGAAAAACTGTTTTTT.